A single sample gave rise to the 4 T cell receptor beta chains below, sequenced in a study of CD8 T cells in ankylosing spondylitis (dated by TCRdb to 2016 to 2017). Library preparation employed 5' RACE. TCRdb records Illumina HiSeq 2500 as the sequencer. Using fastp at Q25 and MiXCR, TCRdb reprocessed the public reads and kept productive beta chains. One record per CDR3 amino acid sequence lists the most common genes and DNA. This sample has about 220,000 distinct CDR3 sequences in its table, and 6% to 8% of those were observed once. 12% to 15% of the sample goes to the ten largest clones. General study outcomes and caveats: A TCR beta motif made up of several highly homologous amino acid variants appeared to be characteristic of blood from ankylosing spondylitis patients.

Which antigens these TCRs recognize remains unknown. Sequencing was carried out using blood, either unsorted or a sorted T cell fraction (not recorded which). The receptors were gathered from a male donor with ankylosing spondylitis.

The chain links TRBV9 to TRBJ1-1; TRBD1 matches 7 bases. The CDR3 consists of 15 residues. The junction had 6 bases not matched to a gene; V was cut back by 0 bases and J by 4 bases. Germline CDR1 is SGDLS and CDR2 is YYNGEE. CDR3 in amino acids: CASSVVGRGGTEAFF. The CDR3 DNA sequence: TGTGCCAGCAGCGTAGTAGGCAGGGGGGGCACTGAAGCTTTCTTT.

This chain joins TRBV3-1 and TRBJ2-7, with a possible D match to TRBD2 (6 bases). Germline V lookup: CDR1 LGHDT, CDR2 YNNKEL (reference sequence). Trimming cost V 3 bases and J 9 bases, with 12 bases left between them. The CDR3 runs 12 residues. This CDR3 reads CASSQARDGQYF. The CDR3 coding sequence is TGTGCCAGCAGCCAGGCGCGGGACGGGCAGTACTTC.

This clonotype was observed many times. The chain is built from TRBV29-1 and TRBJ2-3; possibly TRBD1 or TRBD2 for D (5 bases each). The length of the CDR3 is 14 residues. Germline assignment: CDR1 SQVTM and CDR2 ANQGSEA. Trimming shortened V by 7 bases and J by 4 bases, and 18 bases separated the two germline ends. CDR3 sequence: CSALGPLGADTQYF. DNA for the CDR3: TGCAGCGCCCTGGGACCCCTGGGCGCAGATACGCAGTATTTT.

This clonotype came up a few times. The chain is built from TRBV27 and TRBJ2-7, with a possible D match to TRBD2 (6 bases). With 2 bases removed from V and 0 bases from J, the gap between germline ends came to 11 bases. Germline V lookup: CDR1 MNHEY, CDR2 SMNVEV (reference sequence). CDR3 length equals 15 residues. The CDR3 bases are TGTGCCAGCAGTTTAGGTAGCGGTACCTCCTACGAGCAGTACTTC. Its protein is CASSLGSGTSYEQYF.